This TCR beta chain was recovered during a study of PD-1 blockade in mismatch repair-deficient tumors (TCRdb year 2017). In the study overall: Between September 2013 and 2016, the trial enrolled around 91 consecutive patients with 12 mismatch repair-deficient cancer types, every one of whom had been previously treated and was progressing. Deep sequencing of TCR CDR3 regions was used to track tumor-associated T cell clones in peripheral blood of patients responding to PD-1 blockade. Study-level results and caveats: After pembrolizumab, tumor-resident clones, which were often undetectable in blood before treatment, expanded rapidly and then contracted, generally ahead of radiologic responses.

Library preparation employed the immunoSEQ multiplex PCR assay. TCRdb provides this immuneACCESS table in a form limited to in-frame rearrangements. Some clones are lacking; in checked studies, under half of them reflect an unresolved V gene, and why the rest are absent is not known. A total of roughly 15,000 clones appear in this sample, about four fifths of them only once. The ten largest make up around a sixth of the sample. Interpreted using the paper, the time point label stands for: peripheral blood before pembrolizumab. For every enrolled patient, mismatch repair deficiency was confirmed by either polymerase chain reaction or immunohistochemistry. TCR sequencing was carried out for a few patients who responded to pembrolizumab therapy. The phase II trial prospectively tested pembrolizumab PD-1 blockade in advanced mismatch repair-deficient cancers regardless of tissue of origin. Peripheral blood T cell samples were gathered serially, both before PD-1 blockade started and at multiple time points afterward. Blood sampling times were expressed in weeks after the first pembrolizumab dose.

Notes on this clone: The antigen it binds to is not known. The input lacks base qualities; no much larger clone sits a single base away.

V has 4 bases trimmed and J has 4 bases trimmed; junction bases matching no gene number 15. In the germline V gene, CDR1 corresponds to MGHRA and CDR2 to YSYEKL. The CDR3 contains 17 residues, cysteine and phenylalanine counted. The CDR3 DNA has 51 bases and is translated from base 1. The origin of this receptor is an adult with mismatch repair-deficient cancer. Sequenced material: PBMCs, taken before pembrolizumab treatment. The rearrangement joined TRBV4-1 to TRBJ2-5, with 7 bases matching TRBD1. The DNA sequence reads TGCGCCAGCAGCCCTAAGGCGCCTGACAGGGTAGGAGAGACCCAGTACTTC. This encodes CASSPKAPDRVGETQYF.